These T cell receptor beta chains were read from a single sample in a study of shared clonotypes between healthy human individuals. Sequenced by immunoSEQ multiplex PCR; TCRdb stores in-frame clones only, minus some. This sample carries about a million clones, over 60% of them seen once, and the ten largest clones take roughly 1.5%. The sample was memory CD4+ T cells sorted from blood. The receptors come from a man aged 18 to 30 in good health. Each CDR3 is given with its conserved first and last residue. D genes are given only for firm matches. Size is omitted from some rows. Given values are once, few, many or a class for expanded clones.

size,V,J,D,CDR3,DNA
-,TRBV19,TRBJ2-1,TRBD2,CATGSGYNEQFF,TGTGCCACCGGTAGCGGGTACAATGAGCAGTTCTTC
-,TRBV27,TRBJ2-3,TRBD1,CASSLDRVSTDTQYF,TGTGCCAGCAGTTTGGACAGGGTTAGCACAGATACGCAGTATTTT
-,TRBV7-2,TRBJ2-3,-,CASSPRRNTDTQYF,TGTGCCAGCAGCCCCCGTCGGAACACAGATACGCAGTATTTT
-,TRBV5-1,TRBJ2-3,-,CASRKGITDTQYF,TGCGCCAGCCGCAAGGGGATCACAGATACGCAGTATTTT
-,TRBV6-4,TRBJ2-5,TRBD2,CAPSAGDLQETQYF,TGTGCCCCGTCGGCGGGGGACCTCCAAGAGACCCAGTACTTC
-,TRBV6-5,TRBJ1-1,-,CASTPSRGLNTEAFF,TGTGCCAGCACTCCCTCAAGGGGTTTGAACACTGAAGCTTTCTTT
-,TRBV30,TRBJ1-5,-,CAWSVRGSNQPQHF,TGTGCCTGGAGTGTACGAGGGAGCAATCAGCCCCAGCATTTT
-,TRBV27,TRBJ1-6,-,CASSPSGLGESPLHF,TGTGCCAGCAGTCCGTCAGGGTTAGGAGAATCACCCCTCCACTTT
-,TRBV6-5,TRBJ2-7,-,CASTGTEGSYEQYF,TGTGCCAGCACCGGGACCGAAGGCTCCTACGAGCAGTACTTC
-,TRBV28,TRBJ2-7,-,CASVGGYEQYF,TGTGCCAGCGTTGGGGGCTACGAGCAGTACTTC
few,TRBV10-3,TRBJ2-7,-,CVAGQAYEQYF,TGTGTAGCCGGTCAGGCCTACGAGCAGTACTTC
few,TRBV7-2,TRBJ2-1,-,CASSLGAGPNEQFF,TGTGCCAGCAGCTTAGGCGCGGGACCGAATGAGCAGTTCTTC
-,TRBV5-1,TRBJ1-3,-,CASSLQGYGNTIYF,TGCGCCAGCAGCTTACAGGGTTATGGAAACACCATATATTTT
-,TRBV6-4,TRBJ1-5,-,CASSDSTSNQPQHF,TGTGCCAGCAGTGACTCGACAAGCAATCAGCCCCAGCATTTT
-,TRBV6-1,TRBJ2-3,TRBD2,CASRRLAGGTDTQYF,TGTGCCAGCAGAAGACTAGCGGGGGGGACAGATACGCAGTATTTT
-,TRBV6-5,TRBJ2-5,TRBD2,CASRDSSGPHF,TGTGCCAGCAGGGATTCTAGCGGGCCCCACTTC
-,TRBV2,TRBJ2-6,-,CARQGLSGANVLTF,TGTGCCAGACAGGGTCTGTCCGGGGCCAACGTCCTGACTTTC
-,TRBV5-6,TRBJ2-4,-,CASSRPDGKNIQYF,TGTGCCAGCAGCCGCCCAGACGGCAAAAACATTCAGTACTTC
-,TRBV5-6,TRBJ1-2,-,CASSRTQGYTF,TGTGCCAGCAGCCGGACTCAGGGCTACACCTTC
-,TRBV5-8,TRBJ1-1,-,CASSLKGTLNTEAFF,TGTGCCAGCAGCTTGAAAGGGACTCTGAACACTGAAGCTTTCTTT
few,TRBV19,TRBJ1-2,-,CASGKTPQLGYTF,TGTGCCAGTGGGAAGACACCCCAACTTGGCTACACCTTC
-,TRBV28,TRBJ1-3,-,CASLAGTVSSGNTIYF,TGTGCCAGCTTAGCCGGGACGGTTAGCTCTGGAAACACCATATATTTT
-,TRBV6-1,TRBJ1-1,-,CASRRGTEAFF,TGTGCCAGCAGGCGGGGCACTGAAGCTTTCTTT
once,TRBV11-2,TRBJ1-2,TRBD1,CASSNRGLNYGYTF,TGTGCCAGCAGCAACAGGGGGCTCAACTATGGCTACACCTTC
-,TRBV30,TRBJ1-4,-,CAWSVKGINEKLFF,TGTGCCTGGAGTGTAAAGGGGATTAATGAAAAACTGTTTTTT
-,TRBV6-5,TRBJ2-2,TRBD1,CASSSDRGGTGELFF,TGTGCCAGCAGTTCGGACAGGGGTGGGACCGGGGAGCTGTTTTTT
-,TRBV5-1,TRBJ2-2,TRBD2,CASSWAWDTSGRGLNTGELFF,TGCGCCAGCAGCTGGGCCTGGGACACTAGCGGCCGGGGACTGAACACCGGGGAGCTGTTTTTT
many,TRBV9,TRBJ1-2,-,CASSVSPTANYGYTF,TGTGCCAGCAGCGTAAGTCCGACAGCTAACTATGGCTACACCTTC
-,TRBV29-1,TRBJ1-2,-,CSVESKEGVYGYTF,TGCAGCGTTGAATCCAAAGAGGGGGTCTATGGCTACACCTTC
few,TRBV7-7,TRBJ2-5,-,CASSSDPGPQETQYF,TGTGCTAGCAGCTCCGATCCTGGGCCACAAGAGACCCAGTACTTC
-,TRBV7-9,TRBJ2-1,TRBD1,CASSLMGQGNEQFF,TGTGCCAGCAGCCTGATGGGACAGGGAAATGAGCAGTTCTTC
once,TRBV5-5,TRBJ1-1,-,CASSLGLQSTNTEAFF,TGTGCCAGCAGCTTGGGGCTACAGAGTACGAACACTGAAGCTTTCTTT
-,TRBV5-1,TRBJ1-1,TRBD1,CASSLGQGRTEAFF,TGCGCCAGCAGCTTGGGACAGGGAAGGACTGAAGCTTTCTTT
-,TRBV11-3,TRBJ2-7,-,CASSKGTLDYEQYF,TGTGCCAGCAGCAAAGGGACTTTGGACTACGAGCAGTACTTC
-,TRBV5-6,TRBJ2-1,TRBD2,CASSFRGAGAYNEQFF,TGTGCCAGCAGCTTTAGAGGTGCGGGAGCCTACAATGAGCAGTTCTTC
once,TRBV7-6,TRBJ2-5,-,CASKLTHAGETQYF,TGTGCCAGCAAACTGACCCATGCGGGGGAGACCCAGTACTTC
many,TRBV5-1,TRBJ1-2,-,CASSLGPSGSYGYTF,TGCGCCAGCAGCCTGGGACCTTCAGGGAGCTATGGCTACACCTTC
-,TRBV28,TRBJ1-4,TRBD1,CASSPDVPRQGYEKLFF,TGTGCCAGCAGTCCCGATGTCCCCCGACAGGGTTATGAAAAACTGTTTTTT
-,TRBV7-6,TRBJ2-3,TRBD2,CASSPLAGGVVDTQYF,TGTGCCAGCAGCCCCTTAGCGGGGGGGGTTGTAGATACGCAGTATTTT
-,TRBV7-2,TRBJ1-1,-,CASSLAQGLNTEAFF,TGTGCCAGCAGCTTAGCGCAGGGGTTAAACACTGAAGCTTTCTTT
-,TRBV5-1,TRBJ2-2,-,CASSFGVGGELFF,TGCGCCAGCAGCTTCGGGGTCGGCGGGGAGCTGTTTTTT
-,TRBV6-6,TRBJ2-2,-,CASSYEGGKRTGELFF,TGTGCCAGCAGTTATGAGGGTGGTAAAAGGACCGGGGAGCTGTTTTTT
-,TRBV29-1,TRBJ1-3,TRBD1,CSTGDSGNTIYF,TGCAGCACAGGGGACTCTGGAAACACCATATATTTT
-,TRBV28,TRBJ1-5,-,CASSGREGSLARPQHF,TGTGCCAGCAGCGGGAGGGAGGGATCGTTAGCGAGGCCCCAGCATTTT